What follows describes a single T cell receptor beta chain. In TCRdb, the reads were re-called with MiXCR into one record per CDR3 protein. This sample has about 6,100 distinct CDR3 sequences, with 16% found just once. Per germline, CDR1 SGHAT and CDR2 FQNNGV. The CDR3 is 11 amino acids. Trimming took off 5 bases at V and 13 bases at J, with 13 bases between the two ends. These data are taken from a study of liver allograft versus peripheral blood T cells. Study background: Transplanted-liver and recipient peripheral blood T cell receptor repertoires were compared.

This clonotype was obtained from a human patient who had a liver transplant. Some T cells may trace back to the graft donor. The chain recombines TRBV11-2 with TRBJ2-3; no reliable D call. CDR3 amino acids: CASSEQERKYF. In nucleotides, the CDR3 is TGTGCCAGCAGCGAGCAAGAAAGAAAGTATTTT.